The 27 T cell receptor beta chains reported below all come from one sample, sequenced in a study of blood T cell repertoires in COVID-19 (dated by TCRdb to 2018 to 2021). Library construction relied on the immunoSEQ multiplex PCR assay. Imported from immuneACCESS, the table was reduced by TCRdb to in-frame sequences with V and J called. These copies leave out some clones; in studies compared against another copy, an unresolved V gene accounts for under half, and the cause of the remainder is not known. A total of about 25,000 clones appear in this sample, roughly 89% of them only once. The top ten clones comprise roughly 19% of the sample. Source material: peripheral blood. The origin of the receptors is a human donor in a cohort sampled during active COVID-19.

This rearrangement joins TRBV7-2 to TRBJ2-5, with D possibly TRBD2 on 5 matching bases. This CDR3 comprises 13 residues. V gave up 6 bases and J gave up 5 bases, with 13 bases separating them. CDR1 is SGHTA, CDR2 FQGNSA, per germline. The CDR3 sequence is CASRLGIRETQYF. CDR3 nucleotides: TGTGCCAGCAGACTAGGGATTAGGGAGACCCAGTACTTC.

The chain carries TRBV5-5 and TRBJ1-1, with TRBD1 as a possible D gene (5 bases). V lost 4 bases to trimming and J lost 6 bases, with 13 bases between them. The CDR3 is 13 amino acids. Germline CDR1 SGHKS, CDR2 YYEKEE (reference sequence). CDR3 loop: CASSLDSRSEAFF. For the CDR3, the DNA is TGTGCCAGCAGCCTAGACAGTCGTTCTGAAGCTTTCTTT.

This clone showed up just a few times. The chain uses TRBV7-9 and TRBJ2-2; D remains ambiguous. Germline CDR1 reads SEHNR; CDR2 reads FQNEAQ (reference sequence). CDR3 length: 13 residues. V gave up 2 bases and J gave up 7 bases, with 8 bases separating them. The CDR3 sequence is CASSLLFGGELFF. The CDR3 region has the DNA TGTGCCAGCAGCTTACTCTTCGGCGGGGAGCTGTTTTTT.

The chain is built from TRBV3-1 (or the pseudogene TRBV3-2) and TRBJ2-7; 8 nucleotides line up with TRBD1. J gave up 6 bases and V 1 base, and 2 bases lay outside the gene matches. Germline-derived CDR1 and CDR2 are LGHDT and YNNKEL (reference sequence). CDR3 size: 13 residues. The CDR3 bases are TGTGCCAGCAGCCAAGGTACAGGGGGCGAGCAGTACTTC. Translating it yields CASSQGTGGEQYF.

V usage is TRBV19 and J usage is TRBJ1-1, with D possibly matching TRBD1 (6 bases). Trimming pared 1 base from V and 2 bases from J, leaving 17 bases between. The CDR3 contains 17 residues. Germline CDR1 reads LNHDA; CDR2 reads SQIVND (reference sequence). The chain's CDR3 is CASSIVGRGISNTEAFF. The CDR3 bases are TGTGCCAGTAGTATAGTTGGCAGGGGAATTTCCAACACTGAAGCTTTCTTT. The full variable domain, with the rest looked up from reference TRBV19 and TRBJ1-1, is DGGITQSPKYLFRKEGQNVTLSCEQNLNHDAMYWYRQDPGQGLRLIYYSQIVNDFQKGDIAEGYSVSREKKESFPLTVTSAQKNPTAFYLCASSIVGRGISNTEAFFGQGTRLTVV.

The V call is TRBV6-5, the J call TRBJ2-3; 8 nucleotides agree with TRBD2. J was trimmed by 4 bases and V by 8 bases; bases with no gene match: 8. The CDR3 runs to 14 residues. CDR1 and CDR2 from the germline V gene are MNHEY and SVGAGI. As DNA, the CDR3 is TGTGCCAGCGGACGGACTAGCTCGGCAGATACGCAGTATTTT. Its protein is CASGRTSSADTQYF.

The chain recombines TRBV30 with TRBJ2-7; a possible D gene is TRBD2 (6 bases). Germline-derived CDR1 and CDR2 are GTSNPN and SVGIG (reference sequence). Trimming pared 3 bases from V and 0 bases from J, leaving 15 bases between. The CDR3 covers 15 residues. Written as DNA, the CDR3 is TGTGCCTGGAGCGAGGGACTGCCAGACTCCTACGAGCAGTACTTC. Protein product: CAWSEGLPDSYEQYF.

The chain recombines TRBV3-1 (or the pseudogene TRBV3-2) with TRBJ2-1; 7 positions match TRBD1. Germline trimming cut 1 base from V and 5 bases from J; bases unmatched to any gene: 2. The CDR3 runs 14 residues. Germline CDR1 LGHDT, CDR2 YNNKEL (reference sequence). Written as DNA, the CDR3 is TGTGCCAGCAGCCAAGGACAGGGAAACAATGAGCAGTTCTTC. Protein: CASSQGQGNNEQFF.

The chain links TRBV6-6 to TRBJ2-7; 12 bases line up with TRBD2. Germline CDR1 reads MNHNY; CDR2 reads SVGAGI (reference sequence). With 7 bases clipped from V and 3 bases from J, the junction kept 4 bases outside the gene matches. The CDR3 is 14 residues long. In DNA form, the CDR3 reads TGTGCCAGCACCCCGACTAGCGGGAGCTACGAGCAGTACTTC. Translated: CASTPTSGSYEQYF.

In DNA form, the CDR3 reads TGTGCCACTGCCCATGGGGGCGCAGATACGCAGTATTTT. Translating gives CATAHGGADTQYF. The chain joins TRBV7-8 to TRBJ2-3; maybe TRBD1 (6 bases). This CDR3 has 13 residues. CDR1 is SGHVS and CDR2 is FQNEAQ in the germline V gene. V lost 10 bases and J 4 bases, leaving 15 bases between the germline ends.

For this clone: The identical CDR3 is also encoded by other nucleotide sequences in the sample. V usage is TRBV18 and J usage is TRBJ2-2; D remains unclear. V shed 3 bases and J shed 1 base, with 12 bases lying between them. The germline CDR1 and CDR2 sequences are KGHSH and LQKENI. The CDR3 length is 16 residues. This CDR3 is CASSPLVRGNTGELFF. In nucleotides, the CDR3 is TGTGCCAGCTCACCCCTCGTGAGAGGGAACACCGGGGAGCTGTTTTTT.

The rearrangement uses TRBV3-1 (or the pseudogene TRBV3-2) and TRBJ2-1, with no clear D. CDR3 size: 12 residues. Germline CDR1 and CDR2: LGHDT and YNNKEL (reference sequence). Trimming took off 4 bases at V and 8 bases at J, with 9 bases between the two ends. CDR3 protein: CASSPSPHEQFF. The DNA for the CDR3 is TGTGCCAGCAGCCCCAGTCCCCATGAGCAGTTCTTC.

The V gene is TRBV5-1, the J gene TRBJ2-2; D is possibly TRBD1 (6 bases). Germline CDR1 SGHRS, CDR2 YFSETQ. Between the trimmed V and J ends, which lost 4 bases and 4 bases, there was a span of 8 bases. This CDR3 spans 13 amino acids. CDR3: CASSLGGTGELFF. CDR3 bases: TGCGCCAGCAGCCTAGGGGGCACCGGGGAGCTGTTTTTT.

V gene TRBV9 combines with J gene TRBJ2-3, with TRBD1 as a possible D gene (5 bases). This CDR3 comprises 11 residues. The germline V gene encodes CDR1 SGDLS and CDR2 YYNGEE. V was pared by 4 bases and J by 5 bases, with 5 bases between. CDR3 loop: CASSQGDTQYF. The CDR3 nucleotides read TGTGCCAGCAGCCAGGGAGATACGCAGTATTTT. The full variable domain, in which reference TRBV9 and TRBJ2-3 provide the parts outside the CDR3, is DSGVTQTPKHLITATGQRVTLRCSPRSGDLSVYWYQQSLDQGLQFLIQYYNGEERAKGNILERFSAQQFPDLHSELNLSSLELGDSALYFCASSQGDTQYFGPGTRLTVL.

The chain has TRBV30 and TRBJ1-4; 7 bases are a match to TRBD1. The germline V gene encodes CDR1 GTSNPN and CDR2 SVGIG (reference sequence). J lost 8 bases, V lost 2 bases, and 8 bases had no gene match. This CDR3 spans 14 amino acids. CDR3 protein: CAWSKGGVWEKLFF. Written as DNA, the CDR3 is TGTGCCTGGAGTAAAGGGGGCGTTTGGGAAAAACTGTTTTTT.

The chain employs TRBV6-6 and TRBJ1-1, with D tentatively TRBD1 (5 bases). There are 14 residues in the CDR3. V was cut by 0 bases and J by 0 bases, with 5 bases left in between. From germline, CDR1 is MNHNY and CDR2 SVGAGI (reference sequence). In DNA, the CDR3 is TGTGCCAGCAGTTACTCGGACATGAACACTGAAGCTTTCTTT. Its translation is CASSYSDMNTEAFF.

The CDR3 reads CATARAEFIETQYF. CDR3 sequence (DNA): TGTGCCACTGCCAGGGCAGAGTTTATAGAGACCCAGTACTTC. This sequence joins TRBV19 and TRBJ2-5; maybe TRBD1 (5 bases). V lost 10 bases and J lost 4, with 19 bases in between. The CDR3 is 14 amino acids. The germline V gene encodes CDR1 LNHDA and CDR2 SQIVND (reference sequence). Variable domain in full (rest from reference TRBV19 and TRBJ2-5): DGGITQSPKYLFRKEGQNVTLSCEQNLNHDAMYWYRQDPGQGLRLIYYSQIVNDFQKGDIAEGYSVSREKKESFPLTVTSAQKNPTAFYLCATARAEFIETQYFGPGTRLLVL.

The V and J genes are TRBV19 and TRBJ1-5, with a weak D call TRBD1 (6 bases). Germline CDR1 is LNHDA and CDR2 is SQIVND (reference sequence). V was shortened by 7 bases and J by 4 bases, with 14 bases between the two germline ends. The CDR3 sequence is 14 residues long. CDR3 bases: TGTGCCAGTAAGTATTCGGACAGTAATCAGCCCCAGCATTTT. Amino acids: CASKYSDSNQPQHF. Variable domain in full (rest from reference TRBV19 and TRBJ1-5): DGGITQSPKYLFRKEGQNVTLSCEQNLNHDAMYWYRQDPGQGLRLIYYSQIVNDFQKGDIAEGYSVSREKKESFPLTVTSAQKNPTAFYLCASKYSDSNQPQHFGDGTRLSIL.

V and J are TRBV18 and TRBJ1-1; 7 bases line up with TRBD1. The V gene's germline CDR1 is KGHSH and CDR2 LQKENI. The CDR3 extends over 12 amino acids. J was trimmed by 7 bases and V by 5 bases; bases with no gene match: 4. CDR3 bases: TGTGCCAGCTCAACAACAGGGGATGAAGCTTTCTTT. It yields the protein CASSTTGDEAFF.

This chain connects TRBV10-2 to TRBJ1-1; D ambiguous. Germline CDR1 reads WSHSY; CDR2 reads SAAADI. The CDR3 totals 13 residues. V was clipped by 4 bases and J by 1 base, with 7 bases between them. The CDR3 DNA reads as TGCGCCAGCAGTGGCCAGGAGAACACTGAAGCTTTCTTT. It translates to CASSGQENTEAFF.

CDR3 bases: TGTGCCACCAGCAGACGTCCCGGAACAGGCTATGGCTACACCTTC. It codes for CATSRRPGTGYGYTF. The chain recombines TRBV15 with TRBJ1-2; TRBD1 is a possible D gene (5 bases). Per germline, CDR1 LNHNV and CDR2 YYDKDF (reference sequence). CDR3 length: 15 amino acids. Trimming left V 2 bases short and J 4 bases short, with 14 bases between.

This clone appeared once. The chain has TRBV7-9 and TRBJ2-3; 12 nucleotides agree with TRBD2. The CDR3 has 14 residues. CDR1 SEHNR and CDR2 FQNEAQ come from the germline V gene (reference sequence). J gave up 5 bases and V 8 bases, and 5 bases lay outside the gene matches. Here the CDR3 reads CASLAGGPGDTQYF. The DNA of the CDR3 is TGTGCCAGCCTAGCGGGAGGGCCGGGAGATACGCAGTATTTT.

The rearrangement uses TRBV4-3 and TRBJ1-1; TRBD1 matches at 8 bases. CDR3 length equals 14 residues. Germline loops: CDR1 LGHNA, CDR2 YSLEER. J gave up 4 bases and V 0 bases, and 1 base lay outside the gene matches. In DNA form, the CDR3 reads TGCGCCAGCAGCCAAGATACAGGGGGCACTGAAGCTTTCTTT. It codes for CASSQDTGGTEAFF.

The rearrangement links TRBV7-2 to TRBJ1-3; 9 positions match TRBD1. Germline CDR1 reads SGHTA; CDR2 reads FQGNSA. The CDR3 is 16 residues long. The trim removed 5 bases at V and 3 bases at J, leaving 8 bases unmatched. This CDR3 is CASSHLGQGNGNTIYF. CDR3 DNA sequence: TGTGCCAGCAGCCATCTCGGACAGGGGAATGGAAACACCATATATTTT. The full variable domain, rest sourced from reference TRBV7-2 and TRBJ1-3, is GAGVSQSPSNKVTEKGKDVELRCDPISGHTALYWYRQSLGQGLEFLIYFQGNSAPDKSGLPSDRFSAERTGGSVSTLTIQRTQQEDSAVYLCASSHLGQGNGNTIYFGEGSWLTVV.

The chain links TRBV6-5 to TRBJ1-1, with D tentatively TRBD1 (5 bases). Germline assignment: CDR1 MNHEY and CDR2 SVGAGI. The CDR3 length is 13 residues. The germline V and J ends were trimmed by 6 bases and 6 bases, with 14 bases remaining between them. Here the CDR3 DNA reads TGTGCCAGCAGATCTCACCCGGGGGCTGAAGCTTTCTTT. Encoded protein: CASRSHPGAEAFF.

V usage is TRBV14 and J usage is TRBJ2-1; 10 bases are shared with TRBD1. The CDR3 has 15 residues. CDR1 and CDR2 from the germline V gene are SGHDN and FVKESK. Trimming cost V 3 bases and J 7 bases; bases outside gene matches: 6. The CDR3 here is CASSHLGQGGNEQFF. CDR3 DNA sequence: TGTGCCAGCAGCCACCTTGGACAGGGGGGGAATGAGCAGTTCTTC. The variable domain in full, completed from reference TRBV14 and TRBJ2-1, reads EAGVTQFPSHSVIEKGQTVTLRCDPISGHDNLYWYRRVMGKEIKFLLHFVKESKQDESGMPNNRFLAERTGGTYSTLKVQPAELEDSGVYFCASSHLGQGGNEQFFGPGTRLTVL.

The chain has TRBV18 and TRBJ2-7, with TRBD2 identical over 11 bases. Trimming took 0 bases from V and 4 from J; bases not matched to a gene: 5. CDR3 length: 16 amino acids. The germline V gene encodes CDR1 KGHSH and CDR2 LQKENI. The CDR3 reads CASSPPIVAGGYEQYF. CDR3 coding DNA: TGTGCCAGCTCACCACCCATCGTAGCGGGAGGGTACGAGCAGTACTTC.